These 10 T cell receptor beta chains were all obtained from the same sample, sequenced in a study of blood T cell repertoires in COVID-19. Libraries were prepared by immunoSEQ multiplex PCR; TCRdb keeps only in-frame clonotypes and omits some of them. Altogether under 300,000 clones are present, about 80% being singletons, with the ten largest covering 9.4%. The sequencing input was peripheral blood. These receptors were taken from a woman aged 50 to 65 who had recovered from COVID-19.

The chain employs TRBV28 and TRBJ2-7; 8 nucleotides line up with TRBD2. The ends lost 10 bases at V and 3 bases at J; junction bases unmatched: 11. Germline assignment: CDR1 MDHEN and CDR2 SYDVKM. This CDR3 comprises 14 residues. The CDR3 sequence: CATQRVAGYYEQYF. Here the CDR3 DNA reads TGTGCCACCCAAAGGGTAGCGGGATACTACGAGCAGTACTTC.

This clone appeared once. The chain combines TRBV12-5 with TRBJ1-1; D is unclear. Between the trimmed V and J ends, which lost 2 bases and 5 bases, there was a span of 24 bases. The CDR3 covers 18 residues. Germline lookup yields CDR1 LGHNT and CDR2 FRNRAP. CDR3 nucleotides: TGTGCTAGTGGTTTGAGCGGTCCCGGGGTTCGAGTCGGGACTGAAGCTTTCTTT. Translating gives CASGLSGPGVRVGTEAFF.

The chain is built from TRBV28 and TRBJ1-5; D ambiguous. This CDR3 is built from 13 residues. Trimming cost V 6 bases and J 4 bases, with 10 bases left between them. Germline V gene data show CDR1 as MDHEN and CDR2 as SYDVKM. This chain's CDR3 is CASRGLPNQPQHF. The CDR3 DNA reads as TGTGCCAGCAGAGGACTGCCGAATCAGCCCCAGCATTTT.

The V gene is TRBV9, the J gene TRBJ2-3, with 7 nucleotides matching TRBD2. After removal of 3 bases from V and 0 bases from J, the junction contained 7 bases not matched to a gene. Germline CDR1 SGDLS, CDR2 YYNGEE. This CDR3 region has 16 residues. In DNA form, the CDR3 reads TGTGCCAGCAGCGCAGGCGGGAGTACTAGCACAGATACGCAGTATTTT. The encoded protein is CASSAGGSTSTDTQYF.

This chain links TRBV7-3 with TRBJ2-1; TRBD1 agrees at 11 bases. The ends lost 4 bases at V and 8 bases at J; junction bases unmatched: 10. The CDR3 loop spans 16 amino acids. Germline V gene lookup returns CDR1 SGHTA and CDR2 FQGTGA. CDR3 protein: CASSSSGGQGADEQFF. The CDR3 DNA reads TGTGCCAGCAGCTCGTCGGGAGGACAGGGGGCCGATGAGCAGTTCTTC.

In this sample, this clone turned up many times. The gene calls are TRBV2 and TRBJ2-1; 8 bases are shared with TRBD2. The germline V gene encodes CDR1 SNHLY and CDR2 FYNNEI. CDR3 length equals 15 residues. With V trimmed by 7 bases and J by 8 bases, 13 bases remained unmatched. CDR3 sequence: CASTFASGGPHEQFF. The CDR3 coding sequence is TGTGCCAGCACCTTCGCGAGCGGGGGACCCCATGAGCAGTTCTTC.

The rearrangement uses TRBV3-1 (or the pseudogene TRBV3-2) and TRBJ2-5, with D possibly matching TRBD1 (6 bases). With 0 bases removed from V and 4 bases from J, the gap between germline ends came to 18 bases. The CDR3 consists of 17 residues. Germline values: CDR1 LGHDT, CDR2 YNNKEL (reference sequence). For the CDR3, the DNA is TGTGCCAGCAGCCAAGACTTTCAGGGGCCAAGGAGAGAGACCCAGTACTTC. It is translated as CASSQDFQGPRRETQYF.

This chain joins TRBV7-9 and TRBJ2-1, with TRBD1 as a possible D gene (6 bases). The CDR3 spans 14 residues. Trimming took off 6 bases at V and 0 bases at J, with 9 bases between the two ends. CDR1 is SEHNR, CDR2 FQNEAQ, per germline (reference sequence). CDR3 in amino acids: CASRMGASYNEQFF. CDR3 coding DNA: TGTGCCAGCAGAATGGGGGCCTCCTACAATGAGCAGTTCTTC. Drawing the rest from reference TRBV7-9 and TRBJ2-1, the complete variable domain is DTGVSQNPRHKITKRGQNVTFRCDPISEHNRLYWYRQTLGQGPEFLTYFQNEAQLEKSRLLSDRFSAERPKGSFSTLEIQRTEQGDSAMYLCASRMGASYNEQFFGPGTRLTVL.

J is TRBJ2-5 and V is TRBV7-9; weak D call: TRBD2 (6 bases). This CDR3 spans 15 amino acids. CDR1 and CDR2 from the germline V gene are SEHNR and FQNEAQ (reference sequence). V was trimmed by 10 bases and J by 4 bases, leaving 22 bases between them. The CDR3: CAICNQGGVGETQYF. CDR3 nucleotides: TGTGCCATTTGCAATCAGGGAGGAGTAGGAGAGACCCAGTACTTC.

This CDR3 is CATSDPGGRVTGELFF. The CDR3 DNA follows: TGTGCCACCAGTGACCCGGGCGGGAGAGTCACCGGGGAGCTGTTTTTT. This chain joins TRBV24-1 and TRBJ2-2, with 7 bases that match TRBD2. The CDR3 has 16 amino acids. Germline V gives CDR1 KGHDR, CDR2 SFDVKD. The ends lost 4 bases at V and 4 bases at J; junction bases unmatched: 8.